One and the same sample provided the 8 T cell receptor beta chains below, sequenced in a study of shared clonotypes between healthy human individuals. Data came from immunoSEQ multiplex PCR; TCRdb stores just in-frame clones and leaves some out. Of 1.5 million to 2.5 million clones listed, just under 95% were seen once; the top ten hold 0.9% to 1.5%. Only CD45RO-negative cells positively selected for CCR7 counted as naive CD8 cells, so terminally differentiated effector memory CD45RA+ cells were excluded. Sequences were obtained from naive CD8+ T cells sorted from blood. The origin of the receptors is a young man in good health.

The chain carries TRBV6-1 and TRBJ2-7; D is possibly TRBD2 (7 bases). The CDR3 consists of 17 residues. CDR1 is MNHNS, CDR2 SASEGT, per germline. Trimming left V 3 bases short and J 3 bases short, with 21 bases between. The CDR3 sequence: CASSDFPRREGDYEQYF. Written as DNA, the CDR3 is TGTGCCAGCAGTGATTTCCCCCGAAGGGAGGGGGACTACGAGCAGTACTTC.

The chain has TRBV7-2 and TRBJ2-3; 14 nucleotides agree with TRBD2. Germline trimming cut 3 bases from V and 9 bases from J; bases unmatched to any gene: 2. In germline, CDR1 is SGHTA, CDR2 FQGNSA. The CDR3 loop spans 14 amino acids. CDR3 in amino acids: CASSLGLAGDTQYF. CDR3 nucleotides: TGTGCCAGCAGCTTGGGACTAGCGGGGGACACGCAGTATTTT.

The chain carries TRBV7-9 and TRBJ1-2, with TRBD1 as a possible D gene (5 bases). With 4 bases removed from V and 3 bases from J, the gap between germline ends came to 21 bases. CDR1 and CDR2 from the germline V gene are SEHNR and FQNEAQ (reference sequence). CDR3 size: 17 residues. CDR3 sequence: CASSWVIQGKLDYGYTF. CDR3 nucleotides: TGTGCCAGCAGCTGGGTTATTCAGGGCAAACTGGACTATGGCTACACCTTC.

This sequence joins TRBV7-3 and TRBJ2-3; D is ambiguous. CDR1 is SGHTA, CDR2 FQGTGA, per germline. V was shortened by 2 bases and J by 2 bases, with 5 bases between the two germline ends. The CDR3 is 13 residues long. The CDR3 coding sequence is TGTGCCAGCAGCTTATGGGTCACAGATACGCAGTATTTT. This translates into CASSLWVTDTQYF. Full variable domain (missing parts from reference TRBV7-3 and TRBJ2-3): GAGVSQTPSNKVTEKGKYVELRCDPISGHTALYWYRQSLGQGPEFLIYFQGTGAADDSGLPNDRFFAVRPEGSVSTLKIQRTERGDSAVYLCASSLWVTDTQYFGPGTRLTVL.

The CDR3 nucleotides are TGTGCCAGTAGTATAGAAGCAGGGTTGGACACTGAAGCTTTCTTT. It is translated as CASSIEAGLDTEAFF. The V and J genes are TRBV19 and TRBJ1-1; tentatively, D is TRBD1 (5 bases). Trimming cost V 0 bases and J 3 bases, with 11 bases left between them. Per germline, CDR1 LNHDA and CDR2 SQIVND (reference sequence). The CDR3 spans 15 residues.

This clone showed up just once. The V call is TRBV7-8, the J call TRBJ2-5; D is uncertain. Trimming took 7 bases from V and 0 from J, leaving 15 bases between them. The CDR3 is 15 amino acids. The germline gives CDR1 SGHVS, CDR2 FQNEAQ. The CDR3: CASTFGNGNQETQYF. For the CDR3, the DNA is TGTGCCAGCACCTTCGGTAATGGAAACCAAGAGACCCAGTACTTC.

The rearrangement joins TRBV2 to TRBJ1-4; 8 bases fit TRBD1. Germline CDR1 reads SNHLY; CDR2 reads FYNNEI. The CDR3 is made up of 16 amino acids. V was pared by 5 bases and J by 4 bases, with 9 bases of the junction left unmatched. The DNA of the CDR3 is TGTGCCAGCAGTCGACAGGGGACGGACTATAATGAAAAACTGTTTTTT. It specifies CASSRQGTDYNEKLFF.

This clone showed up just once. The chain carries TRBV27 and TRBJ2-1; D unclear. Germline CDR1 MNHEY, CDR2 SMNVEV (reference sequence). Trimming took off 4 bases at V and 8 bases at J, with 12 bases between the two ends. The CDR3 has 13 residues. CDR3 amino acids: CASSSHQVDEQFF. In DNA, the CDR3 is TGTGCCAGCAGTTCACACCAAGTGGATGAGCAGTTCTTC.